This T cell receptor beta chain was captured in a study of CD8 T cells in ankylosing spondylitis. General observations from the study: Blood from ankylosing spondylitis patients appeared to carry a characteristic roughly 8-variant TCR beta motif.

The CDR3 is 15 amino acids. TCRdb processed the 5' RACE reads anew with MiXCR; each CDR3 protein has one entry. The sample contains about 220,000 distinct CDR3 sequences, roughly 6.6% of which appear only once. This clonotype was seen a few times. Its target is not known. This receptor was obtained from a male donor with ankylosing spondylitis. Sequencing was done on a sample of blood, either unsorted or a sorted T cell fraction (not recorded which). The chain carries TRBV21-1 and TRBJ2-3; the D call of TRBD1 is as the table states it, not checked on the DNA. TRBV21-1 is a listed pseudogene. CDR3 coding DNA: TGTGCCAGCAGCAAGGACAGAACTAGCACAGATACGCAGTATTTT. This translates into CASSKDRTSTDTQYF.